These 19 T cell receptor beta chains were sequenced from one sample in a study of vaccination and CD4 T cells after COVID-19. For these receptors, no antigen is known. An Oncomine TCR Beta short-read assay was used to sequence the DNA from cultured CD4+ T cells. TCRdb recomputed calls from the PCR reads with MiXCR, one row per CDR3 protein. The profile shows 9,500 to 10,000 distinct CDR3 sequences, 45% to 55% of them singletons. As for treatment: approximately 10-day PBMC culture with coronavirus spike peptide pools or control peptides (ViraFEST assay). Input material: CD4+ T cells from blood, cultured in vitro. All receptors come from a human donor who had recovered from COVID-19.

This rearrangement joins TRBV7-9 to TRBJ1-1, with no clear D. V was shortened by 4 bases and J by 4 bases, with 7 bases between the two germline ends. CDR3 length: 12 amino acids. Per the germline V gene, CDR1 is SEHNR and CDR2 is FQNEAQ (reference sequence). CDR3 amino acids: CASSSRGTEAFF. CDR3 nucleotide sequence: TGTGCCAGCAGCTCCCGGGGCACTGAAGCTTTCTTT.

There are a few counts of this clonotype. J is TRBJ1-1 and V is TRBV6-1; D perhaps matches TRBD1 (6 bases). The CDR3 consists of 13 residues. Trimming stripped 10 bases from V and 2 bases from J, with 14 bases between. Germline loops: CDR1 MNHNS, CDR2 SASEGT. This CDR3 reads CATTWGRNTEAFF. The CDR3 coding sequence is TGTGCCACCACGTGGGGGCGCAACACTGAAGCTTTCTTT.

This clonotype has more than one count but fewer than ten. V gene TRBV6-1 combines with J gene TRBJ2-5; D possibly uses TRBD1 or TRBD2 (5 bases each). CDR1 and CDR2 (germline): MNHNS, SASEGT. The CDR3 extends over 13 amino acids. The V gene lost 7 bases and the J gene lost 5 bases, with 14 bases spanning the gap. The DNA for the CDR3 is TGTGCCAGCACCAAAGACGGGACGGAGACCCAGTACTTC. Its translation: CASTKDGTETQYF.

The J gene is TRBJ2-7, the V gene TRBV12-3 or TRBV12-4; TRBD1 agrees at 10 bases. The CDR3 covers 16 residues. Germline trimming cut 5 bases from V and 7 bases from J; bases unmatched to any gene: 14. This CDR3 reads CASSESPGQGLWEQYF. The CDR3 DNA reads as TGTGCCAGCAGTGAGAGTCCGGGACAGGGGTTATGGGAGCAGTACTTC.

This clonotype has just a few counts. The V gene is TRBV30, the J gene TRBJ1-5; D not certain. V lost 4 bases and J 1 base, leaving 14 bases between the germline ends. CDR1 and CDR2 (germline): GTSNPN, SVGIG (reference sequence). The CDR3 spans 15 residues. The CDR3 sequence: CAWNSAGASNQPQHF. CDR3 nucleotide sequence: TGTGCCTGGAACTCTGCGGGAGCGAGCAATCAGCCCCAGCATTTT.

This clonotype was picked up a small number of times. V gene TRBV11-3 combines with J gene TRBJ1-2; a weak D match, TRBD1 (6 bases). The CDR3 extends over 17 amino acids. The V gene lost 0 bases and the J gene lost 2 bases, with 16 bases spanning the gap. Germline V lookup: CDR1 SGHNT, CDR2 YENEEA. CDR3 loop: CASSLETPIGQNYGYTF. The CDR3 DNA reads TGTGCCAGCAGCTTAGAAACCCCTATAGGACAGAACTATGGCTACACCTTC. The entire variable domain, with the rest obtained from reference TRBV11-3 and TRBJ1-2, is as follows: EAGVVQSPRYKIIEKKQPVAFWCNPISGHNTLYWYLQNLGQGPELLIRYENEEAVDDSQLPKDRFSAERLKGVDSTLKIQPAELGDSAVYLCASSLETPIGQNYGYTFGSGTRLTVV.

CDR3 sequence: CASSEEFGDSNTGELFF. CDR3 in DNA: TGTGCCAGCAGTGAGGAATTCGGAGACTCGAACACCGGGGAGCTGTTTTTT. The gene calls are TRBV25-1 and TRBJ2-2; unclear D gene. The germline V gene has CDR1 MGHDK and CDR2 SYGVNS. V lost 3 bases and J lost 0, with 14 bases in between. The CDR3 covers 17 residues.

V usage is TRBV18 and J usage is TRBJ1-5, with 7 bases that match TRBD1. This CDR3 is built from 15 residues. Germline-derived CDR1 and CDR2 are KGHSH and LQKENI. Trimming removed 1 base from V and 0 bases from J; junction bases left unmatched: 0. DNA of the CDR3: TGTGCCAGCTCACCACAGGGGGCTAGCAATCAGCCCCAGCATTTT. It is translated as CASSPQGASNQPQHF.

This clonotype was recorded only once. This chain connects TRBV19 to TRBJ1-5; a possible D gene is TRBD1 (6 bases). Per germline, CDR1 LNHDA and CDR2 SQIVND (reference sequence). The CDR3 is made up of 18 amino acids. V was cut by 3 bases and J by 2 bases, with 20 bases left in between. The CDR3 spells CASSIQVDSGVGNQPQHF. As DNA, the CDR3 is TGTGCCAGTAGTATCCAGGTGGACAGTGGTGTCGGCAATCAGCCCCAGCATTTT.

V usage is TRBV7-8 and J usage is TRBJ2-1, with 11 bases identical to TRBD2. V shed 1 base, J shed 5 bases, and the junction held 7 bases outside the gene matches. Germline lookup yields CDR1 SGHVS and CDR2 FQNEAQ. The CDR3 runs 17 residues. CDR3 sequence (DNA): TGTGCCAGCAGCTTAGGGGCTAGCGGGGGGTTCAACAATGAGCAGTTCTTC. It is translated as CASSLGASGGFNNEQFF.

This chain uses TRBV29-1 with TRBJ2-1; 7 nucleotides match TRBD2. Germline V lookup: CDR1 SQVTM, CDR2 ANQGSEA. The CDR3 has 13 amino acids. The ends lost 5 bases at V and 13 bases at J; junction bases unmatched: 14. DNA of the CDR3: TGCAGCGTTCAAGGGTACCGGGGGGAGATACAGTTCTTC. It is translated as CSVQGYRGEIQFF.

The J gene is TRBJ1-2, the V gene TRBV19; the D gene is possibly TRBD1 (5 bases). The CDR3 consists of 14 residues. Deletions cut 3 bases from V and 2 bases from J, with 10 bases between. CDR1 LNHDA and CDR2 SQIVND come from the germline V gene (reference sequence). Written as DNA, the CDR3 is TGTGCCAGTAGTATCAGGGACTCAAACTATGGCTACACCTTC. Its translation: CASSIRDSNYGYTF.

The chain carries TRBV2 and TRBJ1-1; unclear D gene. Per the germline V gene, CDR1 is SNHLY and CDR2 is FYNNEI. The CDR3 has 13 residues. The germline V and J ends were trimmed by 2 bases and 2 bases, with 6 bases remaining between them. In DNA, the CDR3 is TGTGCCAGCAGTGAACTTGGCAACACTGAAGCTTTCTTT. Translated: CASSELGNTEAFF.

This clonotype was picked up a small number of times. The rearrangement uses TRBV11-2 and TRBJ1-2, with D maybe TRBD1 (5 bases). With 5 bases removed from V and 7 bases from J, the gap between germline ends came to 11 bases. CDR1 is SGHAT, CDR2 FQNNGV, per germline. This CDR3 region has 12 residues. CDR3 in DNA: TGTGCCAGCAGCCAGAGGGGACCTGGCTACACCTTC. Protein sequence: CASSQRGPGYTF. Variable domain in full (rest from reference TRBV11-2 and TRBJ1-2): EAGVAQSPRYKIIEKRQSVAFWCNPISGHATLYWYQQILGQGPKLLIQFQNNGVVDDSQLPKDRFSAERLKGVDSTLKIQPAKLEDSAVYLCASSQRGPGYTFGSGTRLTVV.

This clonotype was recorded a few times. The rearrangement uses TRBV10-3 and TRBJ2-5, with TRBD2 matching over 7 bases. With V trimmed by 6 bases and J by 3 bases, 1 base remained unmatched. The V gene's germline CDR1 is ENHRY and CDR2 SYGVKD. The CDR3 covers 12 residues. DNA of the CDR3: TGTGCCATCAGAAGCGGGGAAGAGACCCAGTACTTC. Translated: CAIRSGEETQYF.

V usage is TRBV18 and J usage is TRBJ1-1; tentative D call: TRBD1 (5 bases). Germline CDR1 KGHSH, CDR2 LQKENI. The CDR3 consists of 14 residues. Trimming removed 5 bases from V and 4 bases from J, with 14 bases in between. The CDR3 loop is CASSSSGSGTEAFF. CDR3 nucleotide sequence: TGTGCCAGCTCATCCTCAGGGAGTGGCACTGAAGCTTTCTTT.

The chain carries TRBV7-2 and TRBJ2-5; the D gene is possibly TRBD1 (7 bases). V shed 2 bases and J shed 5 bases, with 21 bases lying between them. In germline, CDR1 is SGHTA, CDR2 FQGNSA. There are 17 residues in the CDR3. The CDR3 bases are TGTGCCAGCAGCTTATCTGGGAAAACAGGGGCGGGGGAGACCCAGTACTTC. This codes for CASSLSGKTGAGETQYF. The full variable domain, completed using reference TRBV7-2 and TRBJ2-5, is GAGVSQSPSNKVTEKGKDVELRCDPISGHTALYWYRQSLGQGLEFLIYFQGNSAPDKSGLPSDRFSAERTGGSVSTLTIQRTQQEDSAVYLCASSLSGKTGAGETQYFGPGTRLLVL.

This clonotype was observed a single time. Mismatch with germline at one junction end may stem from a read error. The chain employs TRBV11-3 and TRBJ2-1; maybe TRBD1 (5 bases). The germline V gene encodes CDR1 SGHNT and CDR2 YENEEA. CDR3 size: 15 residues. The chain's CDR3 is CASSLGAGPGYERFF. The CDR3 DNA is TGTGCCAGCAGCTTAGGGGCAGGGCCGGGCTATGAGCGGTTCTTC.

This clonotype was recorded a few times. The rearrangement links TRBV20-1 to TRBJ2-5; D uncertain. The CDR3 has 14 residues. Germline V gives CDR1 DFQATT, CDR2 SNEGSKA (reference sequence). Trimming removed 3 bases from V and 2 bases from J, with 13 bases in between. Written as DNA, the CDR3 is TGCAGTGCTAGTGTTGGACGTATGCAAGAGACCCAGTACTTC. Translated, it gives CSASVGRMQETQYF.